Each of the 23 T cell receptor beta chains below was sequenced from the same sample in a study of cytomegalovirus exposure and HLA in healthy donors. Measured with immunoSEQ multiplex PCR; TCRdb has only the in-frame clones, and not every one. The sample shows fewer than 120,000 clones, roughly 87% of them seen only once. The sample consisted of PBMCs. The origin of the receptors is a woman aged 18-29 years in good health and CMV-seronegative.

The chain combines TRBV19 with TRBJ2-7; 7 bases agree with TRBD1. The trim removed 3 bases at V and 1 base at J, leaving 6 bases unmatched. From germline, CDR1 is LNHDA and CDR2 SQIVND (reference sequence). This CDR3 is built from 15 residues. The chain's CDR3 is CASSITGDPSYEQYF. CDR3 DNA: TGTGCCAGTAGTATTACAGGGGACCCATCCTACGAGCAGTACTTC. Full variable domain (rest looked up from reference TRBV19 and TRBJ2-7): DGGITQSPKYLFRKEGQNVTLSCEQNLNHDAMYWYRQDPGQGLRLIYYSQIVNDFQKGDIAEGYSVSREKKESFPLTVTSAQKNPTAFYLCASSITGDPSYEQYFGPGTRLTVT.

The chain uses TRBV4-3 and TRBJ2-3; maybe TRBD1 (5 bases). Germline V lookup: CDR1 LGHNA, CDR2 YSLEER. V dropped 4 bases and J dropped 0 bases, with 8 bases sitting between them. This CDR3 spans 14 amino acids. DNA for the CDR3: TGCGCCAGCAGCCGAAGGGGTAGCACAGATACGCAGTATTTT. This codes for CASSRRGSTDTQYF.

The rearrangement links TRBV29-1 to TRBJ1-2; TRBD1 matches at 12 bases. The CDR3 is 12 amino acids. Losses at the gene ends were 7 bases for V and 6 bases for J; bases not matched to a gene: 3. Germline V CDR1 and CDR2: SQVTM, ANQGSEA. This CDR3 reads CSGGTGGDGYTF. The CDR3 bases are TGCAGCGGGGGGACAGGGGGCGATGGCTACACCTTC.

V is TRBV11-3 and J is TRBJ1-3, with D possibly TRBD1 on 5 matching bases. The CDR3 extends over 15 amino acids. Germline V gives CDR1 SGHNT, CDR2 YENEEA. V was shortened by 1 base and J by 4 bases, with 11 bases between the two germline ends. The CDR3, as DNA: TGTGCCAGCAGCTTAGGGAGGGGAAGAGGAAACACCATATATTTT. Encoded protein: CASSLGRGRGNTIYF.

V is TRBV27 and J is TRBJ2-5; possible D gene TRBD2, 5 bases. The CDR3 totals 15 residues. CDR1 MNHEY and CDR2 SMNVEV come from the germline V gene (reference sequence). Deletions cut 5 bases from V and 5 bases from J, with 18 bases between. The CDR3 DNA follows: TGTGCCAGCAGTCCCCCCTCTAGCCTCGGGGAGACCCAGTACTTC. Protein sequence: CASSPPSSLGETQYF.

CDR3 residues: CASSELQGESVGYTF. The CDR3 DNA reads TGTGCCAGCAGTGAATTGCAGGGGGAGAGTGTTGGCTACACCTTC. The chain joins TRBV2 to TRBJ1-2, with 7 bases aligning to TRBD1. With 2 bases clipped from V and 7 bases from J, the junction kept 10 bases outside the gene matches. The CDR3 spans 15 residues. Germline V gives CDR1 SNHLY, CDR2 FYNNEI.

The gene calls are TRBV6-5 and TRBJ2-7; no clear D gene. V lost 2 bases and J 3 bases, leaving 11 bases between the germline ends. Per germline, CDR1 MNHEY and CDR2 SVGAGI. This CDR3 is built from 14 residues. The CDR3 nucleotides read TGTGCCAGCAGTTACCGCAGGTCCGTCTACGAGCAGTACTTC. Translating gives CASSYRRSVYEQYF.

The rearrangement joins TRBV29-1 to TRBJ2-5; possible D gene TRBD2, 5 bases. CDR3 length equals 14 residues. V lost 0 bases, J lost 2 bases, and 10 bases lay in between. From germline, CDR1 is SQVTM and CDR2 ANQGSEA. The CDR3 spells CSVEDGKRQETQYF. The CDR3 region has the DNA TGCAGCGTTGAAGATGGCAAGCGGCAAGAGACCCAGTACTTC.

CDR3 bases: TGCGCCAGCAGAATACAGGGGACCGGCACTGAAGCTTTCTTT. Translated, it gives CASRIQGTGTEAFF. This chain joins TRBV4-1 and TRBJ1-1; TRBD1 aligns across 7 bases. CDR3 size: 14 residues. The ends lost 6 bases at V and 4 bases at J; junction bases unmatched: 8. Germline V CDR1 and CDR2: MGHRA, YSYEKL.

The chain is built from TRBV18 and TRBJ1-4, with D tentatively TRBD1 (5 bases). The germline V gene has CDR1 KGHSH and CDR2 LQKENI. The V and J ends lost 3 bases and 1 base respectively, with 9 bases between them. There are 15 residues in the CDR3. In DNA, the CDR3 is TGTGCCAGCTCACCGTCCCAGGGAACTAATGAAAAACTGTTTTTT. This encodes CASSPSQGTNEKLFF.

The chain is built from TRBV9 and TRBJ1-4; 8 bases align to TRBD1. The CDR3 sequence is 15 residues long. Germline V gene sequence: CDR1 SGDLS, CDR2 YYNGEE. The V gene end was trimmed by 4 bases and the J gene end by 3 bases; junction bases not matched to a gene: 5. In DNA, the CDR3 is TGTGCCAGCAGCCCAGTGGGACAGGCTAATGAAAAACTGTTTTTT. Amino acids: CASSPVGQANEKLFF. The whole variable domain, filled in from reference TRBV9 and TRBJ1-4, reads DSGVTQTPKHLITATGQRVTLRCSPRSGDLSVYWYQQSLDQGLQFLIQYYNGEERAKGNILERFSAQQFPDLHSELNLSSLELGDSALYFCASSPVGQANEKLFFGSGTQLSVL.

V gene TRBV5-6 combines with J gene TRBJ2-7, with 9 bases lining up with TRBD1. CDR1 and CDR2 from the germline V gene are SGHDT and YYEEEE. V dropped 6 bases and J dropped 5; count of bases not matched to a gene: 9. The CDR3 has 14 residues. Here the CDR3 DNA reads TGTGCCAGCACCACCCCGGGACAGGGTAACGAGCAGTACTTC. The encoded protein is CASTTPGQGNEQYF.

CDR3 nucleotides: TGTGCCAGCAGCCAAGTGACAGGGCCATCCTACAATGAGCAGTTCTTC. Translation: CASSQVTGPSYNEQFF. V gene TRBV13 combines with J gene TRBJ2-1; 7 bases line up with TRBD1. J lost 1 base, V lost 5 bases, and 8 bases had no gene match. The CDR3 totals 16 residues. Germline assignment: CDR1 PRHDT and CDR2 FYEKMQ (reference sequence).

The gene calls are TRBV4-3 and TRBJ1-6; perhaps TRBD1 as D (5 bases). Germline-derived CDR1 and CDR2 are LGHNA and YSLEER. Trimming took 0 bases from V and 11 from J, leaving 8 bases between them. The CDR3 sequence is 13 residues long. This chain's CDR3 is CASSQEGGAPLHF. The CDR3 coding sequence is TGCGCCAGCAGCCAAGAGGGAGGGGCACCCCTCCACTTT.

This chain uses TRBV18 with TRBJ2-1, with TRBD1 identical over 10 bases. Germline V gives CDR1 KGHSH, CDR2 LQKENI. With 3 bases clipped from V and 4 bases from J, the junction kept 6 bases outside the gene matches. The CDR3 covers 16 residues. CDR3 residues: CASSPRQDRGYNEQFF. CDR3 DNA: TGTGCCAGCTCACCCCGGCAGGACAGGGGGTACAATGAGCAGTTCTTC.

This clone was found once. The chain combines TRBV9 with TRBJ2-7, with TRBD2 matching 9 bases. The V gene's germline CDR1 is SGDLS and CDR2 YYNGEE. The CDR3 is made up of 14 amino acids. The V gene end was trimmed by 6 bases and the J gene end by 0 bases; junction bases not matched to a gene: 4. The CDR3 bases are TGTGCCAGCAATCAAGCGGGGGGCTCCTACGAGCAGTACTTC. Protein product: CASNQAGGSYEQYF.

This clone was observed a single time. CDR3 sequence reads: CASSLVGQGWDGYTF. The CDR3 bases are TGTGCCAGCAGCTTAGTGGGCCAGGGGTGGGATGGCTACACCTTC. This chain joins TRBV7-2 and TRBJ1-2; weak D call: TRBD1 (6 bases). With 1 base removed from V and 6 bases from J, the gap between germline ends came to 15 bases. CDR1 SGHTA and CDR2 FQGNSA come from the germline V gene. CDR3 length: 15 residues.

Here the CDR3 reads CASSSPGLETQYF. In DNA form, the CDR3 reads TGTGCCAGCAGCTCACCGGGACTAGAGACCCAGTACTTC. The chain recombines TRBV9 with TRBJ2-5, with a weak D call TRBD2 (6 bases). Deletions cut 4 bases from V and 4 bases from J, with 11 bases between. Germline CDR1 is SGDLS and CDR2 is YYNGEE. This CDR3 has 13 amino acids.

CDR3 loop: CASSIAIRSSYEQYF. The CDR3 DNA reads as TGTGCCAGTAGTATAGCTATTAGGAGCTCCTACGAGCAGTACTTC. The V call is TRBV19, the J call TRBJ2-7; the D is unclear. The V gene lost 1 base and the J gene lost 0 bases, with 10 bases spanning the gap. CDR3 size: 15 residues. The germline V gene has CDR1 LNHDA and CDR2 SQIVND (reference sequence).

This sequence joins TRBV6-5 and TRBJ1-1, with 11 positions matching TRBD1. The germline V gene has CDR1 MNHEY and CDR2 SVGAGI. V lost 7 bases, J lost 5 bases, and 9 bases stayed unmatched. The CDR3 has 15 amino acids. The CDR3, as DNA: TGTGCCAGCACTCCCTTCGGACAGGGGGCTACTGAAGCTTTCTTT. Its protein is CASTPFGQGATEAFF.

V is TRBV5-4 and J is TRBJ2-3; 7 nucleotides line up with TRBD2. Losses at the gene ends were 5 bases for V and 2 bases for J; bases not matched to a gene: 8. The germline V gene has CDR1 SGHNT and CDR2 YYREEE (reference sequence). CDR3 size: 15 residues. As DNA, the CDR3 is TGTGCCAGCAGTGATGCTAGCGGTTCCACAGATACGCAGTATTTT. Encoded protein: CASSDASGSTDTQYF.

The chain uses TRBV2 and TRBJ2-5; TRBD1 is a possible D gene (5 bases). The CDR3 has 13 amino acids. V shed 3 bases and J shed 5 bases, with 10 bases lying between them. The germline V gene encodes CDR1 SNHLY and CDR2 FYNNEI. CDR3 sequence reads: CASSDRAKETQYF. The DNA for the CDR3 is TGTGCCAGCAGTGACAGGGCGAAGGAGACCCAGTACTTC. Combining the CDR3 with reference TRBV2 and TRBJ2-5 gives the whole variable domain EPEVTQTPSHQVTQMGQEVILRCVPISNHLYFYWYRQILGQKVEFLVSFYNNEISEKSEIFDDQFSVERPDGSNFTLKIRSTKLEDSAMYFCASSDRAKETQYFGPGTRLLVL.

This clone appeared once. The chain recombines TRBV5-1 with TRBJ2-1, with 7 bases that match TRBD1. The CDR3 has 14 residues. Germline trimming cut 2 bases from V and 7 bases from J; bases unmatched to any gene: 6. CDR1 and CDR2 (germline): SGHRS, YFSETQ. The CDR3 DNA follows: TGCGCCAGCAGCTTCCAGACAGGGACGAATGAGCAGTTCTTC. Residues: CASSFQTGTNEQFF.